The rows below give T cell receptor beta chains drawn from one sample of a study of T cell responses to AZD1222 COVID-19 vaccine. Sequencing was performed with immunoSEQ multiplex PCR; in TCRdb, only in-frame clones are kept and a portion is missing. Of 150,000 to 200,000 clones in the sample, 85% to 95% were seen once. The input for sequencing was peripheral blood, taken on day 0 of AZD1222 vaccination. All receptors come from an adult in good health. Each CDR3 is given with its conserved first and last residue. The D gene is left open where the match is weak. Expanded clones are given a class, and other clones once, few, many or no size at all.

D | J | size | V | DNA | CDR3
NA | TRBJ2-7 | NA | TRBV28 | TGTGCCAGCAGTTTAGGATTCTACGAGCAGTACTTC | CASSLGFYEQYF
NA | TRBJ2-1 | NA | TRBV7-2 | TGTGCCAGCAGCTTAGGACCGATGTGGACTGAGCAGTTCTTC | CASSLGPMWTEQFF
TRBD2 | TRBJ2-5 | once | TRBV9 | TGTGCCAGCAGCGTAGAGATAGCGGGAGTTTATGAGACCCAGTACTTC | CASSVEIAGVYETQYF
TRBD1 | TRBJ1-1 | once | TRBV5-1 | TGCGCCAGCAGCTTGTACAGGGGGCCCACTGAAGCTTTCTTT | CASSLYRGPTEAFF
NA | TRBJ2-7 | NA | TRBV27 | TGTGCCAGCAGTTTATCAACGGGGGGCCCCTACGAGCAGTACTTC | CASSLSTGGPYEQYF
NA | TRBJ2-3 | NA | TRBV4-1 | TGCGCCAGCAGCGGGTACCGTGCAAGCACAGATACGCAGTATTTT | CASSGYRASTDTQYF
NA | TRBJ2-5 | NA | TRBV5-6 | TGTGCCAGCAGCTTGGGGAGGCGCCTAAAGGAGACCCAGTACTTC | CASSLGRRLKETQYF
NA | TRBJ1-4 | NA | TRBV5-5 | TGTGCCAGCAGCTTGAGAGTAATTAATGAAAAACTGTTTTTT | CASSLRVINEKLFF
NA | TRBJ1-4 | once | TRBV28 | TGTGCCAGCAGTTTAAGTGGTGAAAAACTGTTTTTT | CASSLSGEKLFF
NA | TRBJ1-2 | NA | TRBV29-1 | TGCAGCGTTTCTCCCGGGACTCCGACCTATGGCTACACCTTC | CSVSPGTPTYGYTF
NA | TRBJ1-2 | NA | TRBV5-6 | TGTGCCAGCAGCTTTCGGGACTTTACCGCCCCTGGCTACACCTTC | CASSFRDFTAPGYTF
TRBD2 | TRBJ2-7 | once | TRBV7-2 | TGTGCCAGCAGCTTAGCAAGTCGGCTAGCGGGAGGGGACGAGCAGTACTTC | CASSLASRLAGGDEQYF
NA | TRBJ1-1 | NA | TRBV29-1 | TGCAGCGTTGATGATCCCCGCGCGAGGGGCACTGAAGCTTTCTTT | CSVDDPRARGTEAFF
NA | TRBJ2-4 | NA | TRBV6-5 | TGTGCCAGCAGGGGACTGGGAGCCAAAAACATTCAGTACTTC | CASRGLGAKNIQYF
TRBD1 | TRBJ1-4 | NA | TRBV7-6 | TGTGCCAGCAGCTTCTGGGTAGGGGGCGTCAATGAAAAACTGTTTTTT | CASSFWVGGVNEKLFF
NA | TRBJ1-1 | NA | TRBV12-5 | TGTGCTAGTGGTTTGGTAGTGACGGGGATGAACACTGAAGCTTTCTTT | CASGLVVTGMNTEAFF
TRBD1 | TRBJ1-2 | NA | TRBV7-9 | TGTGCCAGCAGCCTCTCGACAGGGAGGGACTACTATGGCTACACCTTC | CASSLSTGRDYYGYTF
NA | TRBJ2-7 | NA | TRBV29-1 | TGCAGCGTTGAAATTGGGGGTAGGGGACGGTCGCAGTACTTC | CSVEIGGRGRSQYF
NA | TRBJ2-2 | NA | TRBV2 | TGTGCCAGCAGTGTTGTGGGGGAGTCGGGCGGGGAGCTGTTTTTT | CASSVVGESGGELFF
TRBD1 | TRBJ2-1 | NA | TRBV5-1 | TGCGCCAGCAGCTTGGGTTTTGGGGGACAGTACAATGAGCAGTTCTTC | CASSLGFGGQYNEQFF
TRBD2 | TRBJ2-1 | NA | TRBV28 | TGTGCCAGCATAAGAGGACTAGCGCGGAATGAGCAGTTCTTC | CASIRGLARNEQFF
NA | TRBJ2-5 | once | TRBV7-9 | TGTGCCAGCAGCCCCACAACCAGGCCACAAGAGACCCAGTACTTC | CASSPTTRPQETQYF
NA | TRBJ1-5 | NA | TRBV28 | TGTGCCAGCAGTTTATCTTTAGGAAGCAATCAGCCCCAGCATTTT | CASSLSLGSNQPQHF
NA | TRBJ1-1 | NA | TRBV30 | TGTGCCTGGAGTGAACAGCTAGATTATACTGAAGCTTTCTTT | CAWSEQLDYTEAFF
TRBD2 | TRBJ2-5 | NA | TRBV11-2 | TGTGCCAGCAGCTTTCGGACTAGCCGTGACCAAGAGACCCAGTACTTC | CASSFRTSRDQETQYF
TRBD1 | TRBJ2-3 | once | TRBV28 | TGTGCCAGCAGTCCCCGGACAGGGGGCCCAGATACGCAGTATTTT | CASSPRTGGPDTQYF
NA | TRBJ2-3 | NA | TRBV4-1 | TGCGCCAGCAGCCAAGACCGACCCGGGGATACGCAGTATTTT | CASSQDRPGDTQYF
NA | TRBJ2-1 | once | TRBV2 | TGTGCCAGCAGTGAAGGGGGGACCTCCGTGGGGGAGCAGTTCTTC | CASSEGGTSVGEQFF
NA | TRBJ1-3 | NA | TRBV15 | TGTGCCACCAGCAGCTCTCGGTTAGAGGGAAACACCATATATTTT | CATSSSRLEGNTIYF
TRBD1 | TRBJ2-7 | NA | TRBV6-2/TRBV6-3 | TGTGCCAGCAGTTCTCTTTACAGGGGGCGGACGGTGTACGAGCAGTACTTC | CASSSLYRGRTVYEQYF
NA | TRBJ1-1 | NA | TRBV6-5 | TGTGCCAGCAGTCGGGGGAGGGGCATGAACACTGAAGCTTTCTTT | CASSRGRGMNTEAFF
NA | TRBJ1-1 | NA | TRBV28 | TGTGCCAGCAGGACGAACACTGAAGCTTTCTTT | CASRTNTEAFF